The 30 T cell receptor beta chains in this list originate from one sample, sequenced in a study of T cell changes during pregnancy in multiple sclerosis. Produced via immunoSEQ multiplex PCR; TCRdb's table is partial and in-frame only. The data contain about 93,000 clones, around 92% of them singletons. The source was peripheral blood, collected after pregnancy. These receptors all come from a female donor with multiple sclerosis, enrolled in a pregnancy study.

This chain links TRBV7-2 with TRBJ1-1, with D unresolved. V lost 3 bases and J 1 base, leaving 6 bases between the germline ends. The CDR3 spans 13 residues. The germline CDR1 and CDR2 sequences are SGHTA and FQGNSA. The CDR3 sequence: CASSFGENTEAFF. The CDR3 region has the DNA TGTGCCAGCAGCTTTGGAGAGAACACTGAAGCTTTCTTT.

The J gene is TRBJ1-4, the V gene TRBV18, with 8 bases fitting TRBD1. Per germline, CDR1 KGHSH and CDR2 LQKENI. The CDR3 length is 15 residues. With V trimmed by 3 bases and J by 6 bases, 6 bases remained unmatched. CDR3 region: CASSPRQGSDEKLFF. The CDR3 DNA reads TGTGCCAGCTCACCGCGACAGGGGTCCGATGAAAAACTGTTTTTT. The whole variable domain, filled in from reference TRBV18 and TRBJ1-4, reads NAGVMQNPRHLVRRRGQEARLRCSPMKGHSHVYWYRQLPEEGLKFMVYLQKENIIDESGMPKERFSAEFPKEGPSILRIQQVVRGDSAAYFCASSPRQGSDEKLFFGSGTQLSVL.

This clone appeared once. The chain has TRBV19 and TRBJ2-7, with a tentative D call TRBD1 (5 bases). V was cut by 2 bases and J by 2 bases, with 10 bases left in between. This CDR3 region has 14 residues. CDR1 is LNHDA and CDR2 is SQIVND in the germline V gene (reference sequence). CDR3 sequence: CASSISGITYEQYF. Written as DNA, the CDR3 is TGTGCCAGTAGTATATCAGGGATTACCTACGAGCAGTACTTC.

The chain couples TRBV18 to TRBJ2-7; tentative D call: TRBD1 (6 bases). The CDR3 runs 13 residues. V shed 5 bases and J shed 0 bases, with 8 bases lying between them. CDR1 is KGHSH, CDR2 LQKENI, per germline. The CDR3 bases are TGTGCCAGCTCAACGGACAGCTCCTACGAGCAGTACTTC. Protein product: CASSTDSSYEQYF. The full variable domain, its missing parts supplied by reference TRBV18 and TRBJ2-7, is NAGVMQNPRHLVRRRGQEARLRCSPMKGHSHVYWYRQLPEEGLKFMVYLQKENIIDESGMPKERFSAEFPKEGPSILRIQQVVRGDSAAYFCASSTDSSYEQYFGPGTRLTVT.

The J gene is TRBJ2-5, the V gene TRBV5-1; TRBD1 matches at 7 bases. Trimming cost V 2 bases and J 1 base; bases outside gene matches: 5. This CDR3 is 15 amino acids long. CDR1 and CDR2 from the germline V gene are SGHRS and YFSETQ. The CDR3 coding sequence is TGCGCCAGCAGCTTAAACCCAGGGGGCCAAGAGACCCAGTACTTC. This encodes CASSLNPGGQETQYF.

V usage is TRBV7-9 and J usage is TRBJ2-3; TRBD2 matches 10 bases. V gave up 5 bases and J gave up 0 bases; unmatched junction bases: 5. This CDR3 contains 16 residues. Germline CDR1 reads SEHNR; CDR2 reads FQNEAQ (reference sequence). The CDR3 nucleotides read TGTGCCAGCAGCCCAGAGACTAGCGGGAGCACAGATACGCAGTATTTT. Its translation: CASSPETSGSTDTQYF.

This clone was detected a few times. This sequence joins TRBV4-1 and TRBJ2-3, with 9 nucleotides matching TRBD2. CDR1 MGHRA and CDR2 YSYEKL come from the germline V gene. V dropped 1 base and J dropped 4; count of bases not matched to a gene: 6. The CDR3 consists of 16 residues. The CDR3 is CASSQAERGVADTQYF. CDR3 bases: TGCGCCAGCAGCCAAGCCGAGCGGGGGGTGGCAGATACGCAGTATTTT.

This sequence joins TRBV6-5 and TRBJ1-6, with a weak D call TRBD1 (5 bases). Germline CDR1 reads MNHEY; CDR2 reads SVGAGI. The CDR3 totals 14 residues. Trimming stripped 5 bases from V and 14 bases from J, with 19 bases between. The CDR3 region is CASSEQDKGTTLHF. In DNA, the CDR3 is TGTGCCAGCAGTGAACAGGACAAGGGCACGACCCTCCACTTT.

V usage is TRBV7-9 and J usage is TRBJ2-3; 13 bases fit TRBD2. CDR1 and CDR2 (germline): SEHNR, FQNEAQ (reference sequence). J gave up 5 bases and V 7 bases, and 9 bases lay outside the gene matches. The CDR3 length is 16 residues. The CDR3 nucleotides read TGTGCCAGCACAGAGAGAGGGACTAGCGGGAAAGATACGCAGTATTTT. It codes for CASTERGTSGKDTQYF.

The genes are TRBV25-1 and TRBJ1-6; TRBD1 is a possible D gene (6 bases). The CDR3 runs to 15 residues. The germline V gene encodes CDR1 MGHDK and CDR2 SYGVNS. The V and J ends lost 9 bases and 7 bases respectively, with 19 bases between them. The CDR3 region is CASTRDTDRNSPLHF. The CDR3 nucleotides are TGTGCCAGTACACGGGACACTGATCGGAATTCACCCCTCCACTTT.

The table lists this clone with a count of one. DNA for the CDR3: TGTGCCAGCACTCCTCGAATACTAGCGGGAGGGCCGAACACCGGGGAGCTGTTTTTT. Translation: CASTPRILAGGPNTGELFF. The V gene is TRBV21-1, the J gene TRBJ2-2; no DNA check was done on the table's D call, TRBD2. TRBV21-1 corresponds to a pseudogene. The CDR3 has 19 residues.

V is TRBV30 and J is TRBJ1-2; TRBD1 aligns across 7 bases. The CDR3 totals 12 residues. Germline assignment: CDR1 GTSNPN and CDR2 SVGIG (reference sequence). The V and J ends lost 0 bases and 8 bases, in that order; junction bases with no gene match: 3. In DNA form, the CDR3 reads TGTGCCTGGAGTGTACGAGGGGGCGGCTACACCTTC. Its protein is CAWSVRGGGYTF. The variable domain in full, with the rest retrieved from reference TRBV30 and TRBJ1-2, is SQTIHQWPATLVQPVGSPLSLECTVEGTSNPNLYWYRQAAGRGLQLLFYSVGIGQISSEVPQNLSASRPQDRQFILSSKKLLLSDSGFYLCAWSVRGGGYTFGSGTRLTVV.

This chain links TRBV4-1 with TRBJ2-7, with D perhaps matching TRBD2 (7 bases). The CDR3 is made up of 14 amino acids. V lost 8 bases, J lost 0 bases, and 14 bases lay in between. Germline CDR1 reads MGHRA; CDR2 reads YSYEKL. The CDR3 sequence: CASGGASNSYEQYF. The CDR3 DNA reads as TGCGCCAGCGGGGGGGCATCTAACTCCTACGAGCAGTACTTC.

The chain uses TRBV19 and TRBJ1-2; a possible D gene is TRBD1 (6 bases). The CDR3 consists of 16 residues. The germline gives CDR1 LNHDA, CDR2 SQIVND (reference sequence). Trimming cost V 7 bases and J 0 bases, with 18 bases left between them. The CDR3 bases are TGTGCCAGTACCCCAGCAGGGGCCCTATCTAACTATGGCTACACCTTC. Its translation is CASTPAGALSNYGYTF.

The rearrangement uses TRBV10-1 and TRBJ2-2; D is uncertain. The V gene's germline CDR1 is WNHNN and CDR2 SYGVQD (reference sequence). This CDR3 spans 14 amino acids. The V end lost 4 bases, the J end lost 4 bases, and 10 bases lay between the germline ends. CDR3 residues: CASSGASRTGELFF. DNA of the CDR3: TGCGCCAGCAGTGGGGCAAGCCGCACCGGGGAGCTGTTTTTT.

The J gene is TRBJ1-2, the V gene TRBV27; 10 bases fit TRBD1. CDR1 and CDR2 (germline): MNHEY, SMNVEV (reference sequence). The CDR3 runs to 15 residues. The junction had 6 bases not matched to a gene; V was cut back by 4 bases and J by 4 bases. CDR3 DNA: TGTGCCAGCAGTTCAGGTGGGACAGGGGTCTATGGCTACACCTTC. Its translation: CASSSGGTGVYGYTF.

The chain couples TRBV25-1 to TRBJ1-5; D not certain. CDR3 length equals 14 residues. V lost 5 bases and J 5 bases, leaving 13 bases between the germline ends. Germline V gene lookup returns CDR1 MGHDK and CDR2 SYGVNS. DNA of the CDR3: TGTGCCAGCAGTCCACCCTTCGGGGATCAGCCCCAGCATTTT. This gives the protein CASSPPFGDQPQHF.

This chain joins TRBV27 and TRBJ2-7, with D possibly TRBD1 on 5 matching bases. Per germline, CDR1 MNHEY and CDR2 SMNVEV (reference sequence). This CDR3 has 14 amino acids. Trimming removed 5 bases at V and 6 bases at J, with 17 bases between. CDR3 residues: CASSHQGILFEQYF. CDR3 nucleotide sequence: TGTGCCAGCAGTCACCAGGGCATATTATTCGAGCAGTACTTC.

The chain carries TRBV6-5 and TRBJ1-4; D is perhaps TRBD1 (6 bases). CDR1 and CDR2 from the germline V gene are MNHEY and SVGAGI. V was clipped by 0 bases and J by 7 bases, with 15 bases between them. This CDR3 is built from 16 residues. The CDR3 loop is CASSYSRTDQFEKLFF. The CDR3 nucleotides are TGTGCCAGCAGTTACTCAAGGACAGACCAATTTGAAAAACTGTTTTTT.

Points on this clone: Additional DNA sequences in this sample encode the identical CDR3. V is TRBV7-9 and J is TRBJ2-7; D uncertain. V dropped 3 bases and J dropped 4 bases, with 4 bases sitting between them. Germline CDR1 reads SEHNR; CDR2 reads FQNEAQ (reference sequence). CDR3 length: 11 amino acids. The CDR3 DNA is TGTGCCAGCAGCTTTACTTACGAGCAGTACTTC. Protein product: CASSFTYEQYF.

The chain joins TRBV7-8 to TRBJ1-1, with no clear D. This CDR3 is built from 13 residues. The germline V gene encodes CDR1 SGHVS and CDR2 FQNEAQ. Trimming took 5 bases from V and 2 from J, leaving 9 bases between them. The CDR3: CASSTFVNTEAFF. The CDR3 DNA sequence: TGTGCCAGCAGCACATTCGTCAACACTGAAGCTTTCTTT.

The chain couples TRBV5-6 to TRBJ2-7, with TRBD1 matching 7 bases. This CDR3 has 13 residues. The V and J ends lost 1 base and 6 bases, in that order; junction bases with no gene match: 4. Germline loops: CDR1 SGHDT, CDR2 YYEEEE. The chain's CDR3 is CASSLSTGIEQYF. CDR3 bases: TGTGCCAGCAGCTTGTCGACAGGGATCGAGCAGTACTTC.

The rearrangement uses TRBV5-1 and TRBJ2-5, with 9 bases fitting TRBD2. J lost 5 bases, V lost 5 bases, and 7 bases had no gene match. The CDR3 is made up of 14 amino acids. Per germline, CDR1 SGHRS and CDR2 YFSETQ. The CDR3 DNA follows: TGCGCCAGCAGGGGGCGACTAGCGGTGGAGACCCAGTACTTC. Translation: CASRGRLAVETQYF.

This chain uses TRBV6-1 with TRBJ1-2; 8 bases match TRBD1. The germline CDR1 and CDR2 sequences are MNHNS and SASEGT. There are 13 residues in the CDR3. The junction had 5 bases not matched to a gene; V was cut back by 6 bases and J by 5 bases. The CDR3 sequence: CASRDDRGYGYTF. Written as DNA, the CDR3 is TGTGCCAGCAGGGACGACAGGGGTTATGGCTACACCTTC.

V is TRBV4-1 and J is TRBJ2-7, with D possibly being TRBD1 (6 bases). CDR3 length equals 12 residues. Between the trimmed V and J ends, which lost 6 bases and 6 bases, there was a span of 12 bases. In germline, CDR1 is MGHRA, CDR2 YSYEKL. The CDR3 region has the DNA TGCGCCAGCAGTCCGGACAGTTCCGAGCAGTACTTC. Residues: CASSPDSSEQYF.

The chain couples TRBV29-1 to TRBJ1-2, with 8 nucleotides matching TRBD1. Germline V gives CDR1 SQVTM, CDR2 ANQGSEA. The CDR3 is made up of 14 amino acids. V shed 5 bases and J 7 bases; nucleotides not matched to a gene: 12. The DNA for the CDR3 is TGCAGCGTTCTGTTTGGACAGGGAGGTTTTGGCTACACCTTC. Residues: CSVLFGQGGFGYTF.

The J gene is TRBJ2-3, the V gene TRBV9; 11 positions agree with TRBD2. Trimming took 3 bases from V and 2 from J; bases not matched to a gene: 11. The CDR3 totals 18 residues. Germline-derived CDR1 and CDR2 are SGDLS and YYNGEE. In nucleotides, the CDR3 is TGTGCCAGCAGCGAAGGACTAGCGGGTTACCCCGCCACAGATACGCAGTATTTT. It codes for CASSEGLAGYPATDTQYF.

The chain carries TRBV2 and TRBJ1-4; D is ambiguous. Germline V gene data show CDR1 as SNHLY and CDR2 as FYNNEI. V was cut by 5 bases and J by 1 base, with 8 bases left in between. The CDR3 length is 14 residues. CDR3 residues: CASSRGLTNEKLFF. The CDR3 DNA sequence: TGTGCCAGCAGTCGTGGACTAACTAATGAAAAACTGTTTTTT. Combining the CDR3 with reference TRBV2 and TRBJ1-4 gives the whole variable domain EPEVTQTPSHQVTQMGQEVILRCVPISNHLYFYWYRQILGQKVEFLVSFYNNEISEKSEIFDDQFSVERPDGSNFTLKIRSTKLEDSAMYFCASSRGLTNEKLFFGSGTQLSVL.

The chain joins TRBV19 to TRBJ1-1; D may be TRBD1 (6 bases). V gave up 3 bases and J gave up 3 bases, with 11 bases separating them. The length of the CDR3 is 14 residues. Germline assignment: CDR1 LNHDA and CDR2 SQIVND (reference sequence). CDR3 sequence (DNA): TGTGCCAGTAGTATTGGGCAGGGGTACACTGAAGCTTTCTTT. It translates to CASSIGQGYTEAFF. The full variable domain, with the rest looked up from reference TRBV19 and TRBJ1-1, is DGGITQSPKYLFRKEGQNVTLSCEQNLNHDAMYWYRQDPGQGLRLIYYSQIVNDFQKGDIAEGYSVSREKKESFPLTVTSAQKNPTAFYLCASSIGQGYTEAFFGQGTRLTVV.

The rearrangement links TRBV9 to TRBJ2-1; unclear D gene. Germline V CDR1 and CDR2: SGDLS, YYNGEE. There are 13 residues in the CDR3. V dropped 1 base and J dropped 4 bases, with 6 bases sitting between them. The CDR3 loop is CASSVNVYNEQFF. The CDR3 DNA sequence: TGTGCCAGCAGCGTAAATGTATACAATGAGCAGTTCTTC.